A single sample gave rise to the 23 T cell receptor beta chains below, sequenced in a study of shared clonotypes between healthy human individuals. The repertoire was sequenced with immunoSEQ multiplex PCR; TCRdb's copy has only in-frame clones and lacks some. The sample has millions of clones; roughly 94% are singletons. Naive CD8 cells lacked CD45RO, underwent positive selection for CCR7 and left out terminally differentiated effector memory CD45RA+ cells. The sequenced sample was naive CD8+ T cells sorted from blood. The receptors come from a young man in good health.

Turning to this clone: The same CDR3 is also encoded by other DNA sequences in this sample. The chain combines TRBV13 with TRBJ2-5, with D perhaps given as TRBD1 or TRBD2 (5 bases each). With 5 bases removed from V and 3 bases from J, the gap between germline ends came to 10 bases. Germline V gene sequence: CDR1 PRHDT, CDR2 FYEKMQ (reference sequence). This CDR3 is 13 amino acids long. The CDR3 bases are TGTGCCAGCAGCCTAAGAGGGGAAGAGACCCAGTACTTC. It is translated as CASSLRGEETQYF. The full variable domain, rest sourced from reference TRBV13 and TRBJ2-5, is AAGVIQSPRHLIKEKRETATLKCYPIPRHDTVYWYQQGPGQDPQFLISFYEKMQSDKGSIPDRFSAQQFSDYHSELNMSSLELGDSALYFCASSLRGEETQYFGPGTRLLVL.

The rearrangement joins TRBV5-6 to TRBJ2-2, with TRBD1 identical over 9 bases. The CDR3 sequence is 16 residues long. The V gene's germline CDR1 is SGHDT and CDR2 YYEEEE. V lost 4 bases to trimming and J lost 5 bases; unmatched junction nucleotides: 9. Here the CDR3 reads CASSLVDRGVTGELFF. The CDR3 DNA follows: TGTGCCAGCAGCCTTGTTGACAGGGGGGTAACCGGGGAGCTGTTTTTT.

The V and J genes are TRBV27 and TRBJ2-1; unclear D gene. V was trimmed by 4 bases and J by 4 bases, leaving 8 bases between them. The CDR3 extends over 13 amino acids. The V gene's germline CDR1 is MNHEY and CDR2 SMNVEV (reference sequence). CDR3 loop: CASSSDHYNEQFF. Here the CDR3 DNA reads TGTGCCAGCAGTTCGGACCATTACAATGAGCAGTTCTTC.

The chain links TRBV30 to TRBJ2-2; D not certain. The CDR3 runs 15 residues. Germline CDR1 GTSNPN, CDR2 SVGIG (reference sequence). The V end lost 0 bases, the J end lost 3 bases, and 11 bases lay between the germline ends. This CDR3 is CAWSVLEAYTGELFF. In nucleotides, the CDR3 is TGTGCCTGGAGTGTATTAGAAGCCTACACCGGGGAGCTGTTTTTT.

This clone was counted once. The V and J genes are TRBV5-4 and TRBJ2-7; perhaps D is TRBD1 or TRBD2 (7 bases each). The germline V and J ends were trimmed by 4 bases and 2 bases, with 16 bases remaining between them. CDR1 is SGHNT and CDR2 is YYREEE in the germline V gene (reference sequence). The CDR3 covers 15 residues. The DNA of the CDR3 is TGTGCCAGCAGCGACGACAGGGCGGGAGCCTACGAGCAGTACTTC. This encodes CASSDDRAGAYEQYF.

CDR3 nucleotide sequence: TGTGCCTGGAGTTTTAGGGACGGCCTCTATGGCTACACCTTC. It translates to CAWSFRDGLYGYTF. The gene calls are TRBV30 and TRBJ1-2, with a tentative D call TRBD1 (5 bases). The CDR3 sequence is 14 residues long. Germline loops: CDR1 GTSNPN, CDR2 SVGIG (reference sequence). V dropped 2 bases and J dropped 4 bases, with 14 bases sitting between them.

The J gene is TRBJ2-3, the V gene TRBV2, with 7 bases identical to TRBD2. J was trimmed by 2 bases and V by 10 bases; bases with no gene match: 9. The CDR3 has 14 residues. In germline, CDR1 is SNHLY, CDR2 FYNNEI. CDR3 nucleotide sequence: TGTGCCACCCGAAGAGCGGGATACACAGATACGCAGTATTTT. Its translation is CATRRAGYTDTQYF. The whole variable domain, filled in from reference TRBV2 and TRBJ2-3, reads EPEVTQTPSHQVTQMGQEVILRCVPISNHLYFYWYRQILGQKVEFLVSFYNNEISEKSEIFDDQFSVERPDGSNFTLKIRSTKLEDSAMYFCATRRAGYTDTQYFGPGTRLTVL.

To note about this clone: Within the sample, other DNA sequences also encode this same CDR3. The rearrangement links TRBV9 to TRBJ2-1, with 8 positions matching TRBD2. CDR1 and CDR2 (germline): SGDLS, YYNGEE. This CDR3 contains 15 residues. Unmatched junction bases numbered 5, after V lost 2 bases and J lost 4 bases. CDR3 in DNA: TGTGCCAGCAGCGTCGGGGGGGCAGGTTACAATGAGCAGTTCTTC. It specifies CASSVGGAGYNEQFF.

A remark on this clone: Distinct nucleotide sequences in the sample also encode this CDR3. The chain has TRBV4-1 and TRBJ2-2; D remains ambiguous. The germline CDR1 and CDR2 sequences are MGHRA and YSYEKL. CDR3 length equals 12 residues. V lost 3 bases, J lost 5 bases, and 4 bases lay in between. The chain's CDR3 is CASSQRTGELFF. The CDR3 DNA is TGCGCCAGCAGCCAGAGAACCGGGGAGCTGTTTTTT.

The chain joins TRBV4-3 to TRBJ2-1, with 7 bases aligning to TRBD2. The CDR3 sequence is 15 residues long. Germline CDR1 and CDR2: LGHNA and YSLEER. The V segment lost 1 base and the J segment 7 bases; nucleotides outside the gene matches: 7. This CDR3 reads CASSQVAGEGNEQFF. In DNA, the CDR3 is TGCGCCAGCAGCCAAGTTGCGGGAGAGGGAAATGAGCAGTTCTTC.

J is TRBJ2-1 and V is TRBV6-5, with a possible D match to TRBD2 (6 bases). Germline V gene lookup returns CDR1 MNHEY and CDR2 SVGAGI. This CDR3 has 14 amino acids. The V and J ends lost 2 bases and 2 bases respectively, with 7 bases between them. CDR3 sequence (DNA): TGTGCCAGCAGTTACCCGGGAGCCTACAATGAGCAGTTCTTC. This encodes CASSYPGAYNEQFF.

This chain links TRBV6-5 with TRBJ2-3, with D unclear. Germline-derived CDR1 and CDR2 are MNHEY and SVGAGI. CDR3 size: 13 residues. Between the trimmed V and J ends, which lost 6 bases and 4 bases, there was a span of 11 bases. The CDR3 bases are TGTGCCAGCAGCCTAGGTTCCCCAGATACGCAGTATTTT. It specifies CASSLGSPDTQYF.

The CDR3 loop reads CASSLQTTGINSPLHF. The CDR3 DNA reads as TGTGCCAGCAGTTTACAAACGACAGGGATTAATTCACCCCTCCACTTT. The V call is TRBV27, the J call TRBJ1-6, with TRBD1 identical over 7 bases. In germline, CDR1 is MNHEY, CDR2 SMNVEV (reference sequence). J gave up 6 bases and V 2 bases, and 7 bases lay outside the gene matches. CDR3 size: 16 residues.

V and J are TRBV11-2 and TRBJ2-7, with 8 bases aligning to TRBD1. Trimming cost V 3 bases and J 3 bases; bases outside gene matches: 4. CDR3 length: 14 residues. From germline, CDR1 is SGHAT and CDR2 FQNNGV. The CDR3 region has the DNA TGTGCCAGCAGCTTTATGACAGGGGTCTACGAGCAGTACTTC. Translated: CASSFMTGVYEQYF.

The table lists this clone with a count of one. The chain links TRBV7-9 to TRBJ1-1; 7 bases fit TRBD1. Trimming cost V 5 bases and J 5 bases; bases outside gene matches: 2. The CDR3 totals 12 residues. Germline CDR1 reads SEHNR; CDR2 reads FQNEAQ (reference sequence). The CDR3 loop is CASSRGRTEAFF. DNA of the CDR3: TGTGCCAGCAGCAGGGGGCGGACTGAAGCTTTCTTT.

The chain employs TRBV11-2 and TRBJ2-7; unclear D gene. V was shortened by 3 bases and J by 4 bases, with 10 bases between the two germline ends. In germline, CDR1 is SGHAT, CDR2 FQNNGV. The CDR3 length is 13 residues. In nucleotides, the CDR3 is TGTGCCAGCAGCTTGTTGCTTTCTTACGAGCAGTACTTC. Translation gives CASSLLLSYEQYF. Using reference TRBV11-2 and TRBJ2-7 for the parts outside the CDR3, the full variable domain is EAGVAQSPRYKIIEKRQSVAFWCNPISGHATLYWYQQILGQGPKLLIQFQNNGVVDDSQLPKDRFSAERLKGVDSTLKIQPAKLEDSAVYLCASSLLLSYEQYFGPGTRLTVT.

V is TRBV5-6 and J is TRBJ1-4; D is ambiguous. V shed 3 bases and J shed 11 bases, with 8 bases lying between them. Germline values: CDR1 SGHDT, CDR2 YYEEEE. CDR3 size: 11 residues. The CDR3, as DNA: TGTGCCAGCAGCTCCGGATCTAAACTGTTTTTT. It encodes CASSSGSKLFF.

The genes are TRBV4-3 and TRBJ1-3; 8 positions agree with TRBD1. CDR1 and CDR2 (germline): LGHNA, YSLEER. J gave up 4 bases and V 4 bases, and 9 bases lay outside the gene matches. The CDR3 sequence is 16 residues long. In DNA, the CDR3 is TGCGCCAGCAGCCCCCGGGAGACAGGGGTGGGAAACACCATATATTTT. Translating it yields CASSPRETGVGNTIYF.

The chain links TRBV6-1 to TRBJ2-7, with D perhaps matching TRBD1 or TRBD2 (5 bases each). CDR1 MNHNS and CDR2 SASEGT come from the germline V gene. The germline V and J ends were trimmed by 2 bases and 0 bases, with 20 bases remaining between them. The CDR3 has 18 amino acids. This chain's CDR3 is CASSEYGDLLVISYEQYF. The CDR3 nucleotides are TGTGCCAGCAGTGAATACGGGGACCTCCTAGTTATCTCCTACGAGCAGTACTTC.

This clone was detected a few times. The CDR3 loop reads CASSRLVADGYTF. The CDR3 DNA reads as TGTGCCAGCAGCCGCCTTGTGGCGGATGGCTACACCTTC. The chain recombines TRBV6-5 with TRBJ1-2; D uncertain. The germline V and J ends were trimmed by 6 bases and 6 bases, with 14 bases remaining between them. The CDR3 sequence is 13 residues long. Germline V gene sequence: CDR1 MNHEY, CDR2 SVGAGI.

The J gene is TRBJ2-3, the V gene TRBV6-6, with TRBD2 as a possible D gene (6 bases). Germline assignment: CDR1 MNHNY and CDR2 SVGAGI (reference sequence). This CDR3 spans 13 amino acids. Trimming pared 6 bases from V and 2 bases from J, leaving 9 bases between. This chain's CDR3 is CASRGLNTDTQYF. The CDR3 DNA reads as TGTGCCAGCAGGGGACTTAACACAGATACGCAGTATTTT.

This chain joins TRBV13 and TRBJ2-7, with TRBD1 matching 9 bases. Germline assignment: CDR1 PRHDT and CDR2 FYEKMQ (reference sequence). The CDR3 is 15 amino acids. V gave up 6 bases and J gave up 5 bases; unmatched junction bases: 11. The CDR3 sequence is CASSSINRGRNEQYF. Written as DNA, the CDR3 is TGTGCCAGCAGTTCCATAAACAGGGGGCGCAACGAGCAGTACTTC.

The rearrangement uses TRBV28 and TRBJ1-2; D gene ambiguous. This CDR3 is 14 amino acids long. Germline assignment: CDR1 MDHEN and CDR2 SYDVKM. The V end lost 3 bases, the J end lost 3 bases, and 11 bases lay between the germline ends. In nucleotides, the CDR3 is TGTGCCAGCAGTTTGTCCGGCATTTACTATGGCTACACCTTC. It is translated as CASSLSGIYYGYTF.